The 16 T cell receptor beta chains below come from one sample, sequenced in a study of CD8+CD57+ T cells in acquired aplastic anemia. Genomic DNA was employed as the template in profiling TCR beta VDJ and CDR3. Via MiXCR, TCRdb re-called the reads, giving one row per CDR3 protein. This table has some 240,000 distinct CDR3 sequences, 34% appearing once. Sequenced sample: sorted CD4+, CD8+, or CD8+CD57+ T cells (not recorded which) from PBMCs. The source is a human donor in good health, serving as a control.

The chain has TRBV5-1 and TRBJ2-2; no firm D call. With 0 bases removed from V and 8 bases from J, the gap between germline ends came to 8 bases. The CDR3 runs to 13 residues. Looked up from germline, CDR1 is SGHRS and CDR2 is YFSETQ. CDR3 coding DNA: TGCGCCAGCAGCTTGGATCATGGAGGGGAGCTGTTTTTT. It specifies CASSLDHGGELFF.

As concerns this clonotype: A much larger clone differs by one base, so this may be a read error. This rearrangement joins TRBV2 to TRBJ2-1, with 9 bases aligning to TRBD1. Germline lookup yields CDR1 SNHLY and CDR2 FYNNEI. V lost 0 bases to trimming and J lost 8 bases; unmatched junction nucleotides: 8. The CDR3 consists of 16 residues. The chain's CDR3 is CASSEALRTGAHEQFF. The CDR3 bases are TGTGCCAGCAGTGAAGCGCTTCGGACAGGGGCCCATGAGCAGTTCTTC.

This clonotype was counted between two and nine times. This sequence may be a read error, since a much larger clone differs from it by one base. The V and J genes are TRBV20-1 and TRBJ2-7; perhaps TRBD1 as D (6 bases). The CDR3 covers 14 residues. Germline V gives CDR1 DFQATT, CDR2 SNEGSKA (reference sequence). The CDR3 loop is CGARGDRTYYEQYF. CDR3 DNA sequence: TGCGGTGCTAGAGGAGACAGGACGTACTACGAGCAGTACTTC.

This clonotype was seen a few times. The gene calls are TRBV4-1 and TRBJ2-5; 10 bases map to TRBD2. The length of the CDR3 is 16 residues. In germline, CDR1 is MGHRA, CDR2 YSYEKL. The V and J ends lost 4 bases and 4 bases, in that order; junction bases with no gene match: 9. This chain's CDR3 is CASSPGTSARIETQYF. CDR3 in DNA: TGCGCCAGCAGCCCGGGGACTAGCGCCCGCATAGAGACCCAGTACTTC.

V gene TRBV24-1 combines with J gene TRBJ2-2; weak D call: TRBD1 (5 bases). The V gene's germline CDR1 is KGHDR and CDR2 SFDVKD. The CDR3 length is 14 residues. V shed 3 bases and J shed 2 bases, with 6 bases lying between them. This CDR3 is CATSDQGNTGELFF. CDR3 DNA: TGTGCCACCAGTGATCAGGGAAACACCGGGGAGCTGTTTTTT.

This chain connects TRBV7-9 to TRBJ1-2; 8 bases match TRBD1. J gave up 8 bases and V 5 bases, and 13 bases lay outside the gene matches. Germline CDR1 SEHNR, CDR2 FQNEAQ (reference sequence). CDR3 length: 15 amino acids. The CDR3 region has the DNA TGTGCCAGCAGCCAATTCCCAGGGGGCGATCACGGCTACACCTTC. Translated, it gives CASSQFPGGDHGYTF. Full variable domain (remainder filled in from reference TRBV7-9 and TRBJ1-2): DTGVSQNPRHKITKRGQNVTFRCDPISEHNRLYWYRQTLGQGPEFLTYFQNEAQLEKSRLLSDRFSAERPKGSFSTLEIQRTEQGDSAMYLCASSQFPGGDHGYTFGSGTRLTVV.

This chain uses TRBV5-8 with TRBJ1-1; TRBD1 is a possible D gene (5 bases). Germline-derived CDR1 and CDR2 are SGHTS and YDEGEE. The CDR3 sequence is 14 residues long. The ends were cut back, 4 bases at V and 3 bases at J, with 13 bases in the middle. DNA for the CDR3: TGTGCCAGCAGCCCGACCTGGGGGGACACTGAAGCTTTCTTT. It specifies CASSPTWGDTEAFF.

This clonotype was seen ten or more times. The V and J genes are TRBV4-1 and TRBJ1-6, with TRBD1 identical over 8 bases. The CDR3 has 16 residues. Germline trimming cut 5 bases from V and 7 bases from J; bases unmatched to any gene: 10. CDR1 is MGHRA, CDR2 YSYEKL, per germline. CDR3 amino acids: CASSGNRDRLNSPLHF. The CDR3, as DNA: TGCGCCAGCAGCGGTAACCGGGACAGGTTAAATTCACCCCTCCACTTT.

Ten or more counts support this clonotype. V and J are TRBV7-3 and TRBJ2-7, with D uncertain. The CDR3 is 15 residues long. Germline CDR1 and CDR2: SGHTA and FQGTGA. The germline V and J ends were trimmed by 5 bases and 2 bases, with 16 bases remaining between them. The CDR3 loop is CASSKGPGGAYEQYF. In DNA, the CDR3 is TGTGCCAGCAGCAAGGGTCCGGGCGGAGCCTACGAGCAGTACTTC.

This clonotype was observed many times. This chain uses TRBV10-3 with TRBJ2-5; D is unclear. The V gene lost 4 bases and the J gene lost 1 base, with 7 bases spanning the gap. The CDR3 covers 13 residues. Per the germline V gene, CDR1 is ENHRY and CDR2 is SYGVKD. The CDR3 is CAISVASQETQYF. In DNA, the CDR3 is TGTGCCATCAGTGTTGCTAGCCAAGAGACCCAGTACTTC.

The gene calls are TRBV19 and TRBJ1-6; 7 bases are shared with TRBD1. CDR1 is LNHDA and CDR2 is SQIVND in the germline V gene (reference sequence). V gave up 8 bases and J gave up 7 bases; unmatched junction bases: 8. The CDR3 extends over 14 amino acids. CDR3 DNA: TGTGCCAGTCGCCGACAGGGTACGAATTCACCCCTCCACTTT. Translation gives CASRRQGTNSPLHF.

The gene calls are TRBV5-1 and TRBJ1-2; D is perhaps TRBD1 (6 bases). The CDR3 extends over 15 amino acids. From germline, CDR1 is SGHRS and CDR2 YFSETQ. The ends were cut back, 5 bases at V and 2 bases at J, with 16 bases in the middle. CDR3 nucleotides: TGCGCCAGCAGAGGGGGTTACAATTCCAACTATGGCTACACCTTC. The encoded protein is CASRGGYNSNYGYTF.

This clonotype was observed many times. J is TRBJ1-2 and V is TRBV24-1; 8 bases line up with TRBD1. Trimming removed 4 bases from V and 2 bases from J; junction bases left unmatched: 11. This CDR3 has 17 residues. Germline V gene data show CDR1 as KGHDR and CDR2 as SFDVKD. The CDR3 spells CATSDSKTGESNYGYTF. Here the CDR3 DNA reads TGTGCCACCAGTGACTCCAAGACAGGGGAGTCCAACTATGGCTACACCTTC.

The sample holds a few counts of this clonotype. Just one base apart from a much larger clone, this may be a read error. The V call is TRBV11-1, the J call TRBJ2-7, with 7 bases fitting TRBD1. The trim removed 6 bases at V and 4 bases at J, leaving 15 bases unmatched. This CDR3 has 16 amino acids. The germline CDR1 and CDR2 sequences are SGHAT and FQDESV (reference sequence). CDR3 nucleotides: TGTGCCAGCAGGGCCACCCAGGGGGACAGACCATACGAGCAGTACTTC. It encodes CASRATQGDRPYEQYF.

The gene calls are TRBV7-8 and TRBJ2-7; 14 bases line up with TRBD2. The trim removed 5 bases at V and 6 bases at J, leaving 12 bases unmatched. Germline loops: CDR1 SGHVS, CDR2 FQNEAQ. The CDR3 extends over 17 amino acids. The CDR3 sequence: CASSPRLAGGPAAEQYF. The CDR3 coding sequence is TGTGCCAGCAGCCCCCGACTAGCGGGAGGGCCAGCGGCCGAGCAGTACTTC.

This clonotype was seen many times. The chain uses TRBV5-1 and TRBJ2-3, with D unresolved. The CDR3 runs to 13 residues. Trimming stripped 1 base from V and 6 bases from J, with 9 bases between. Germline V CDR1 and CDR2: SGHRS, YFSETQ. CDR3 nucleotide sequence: TGCGCCAGCAGCTTGTACGGTTCCGATACGCAGTATTTT. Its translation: CASSLYGSDTQYF.